This T cell receptor (beta chain) was identified during a study of shared clonotypes between healthy human individuals. Clones were sequenced by immunoSEQ multiplex PCR, and TCRdb holds only the in-frame ones, with some missing. This sample carries 2 million to 3 million clones, roughly 93% of them seen once, and the ten largest clones take 0.36%. The V gene's germline CDR1 is MDHEN and CDR2 SYDVKM. The CDR3 is 12 amino acids. V was cut by 10 bases and J by 8 bases, with 17 bases left in between. The chain recombines TRBV28 with TRBJ1-2, with unresolved D. This clonotype originated in a young man in good health. Some clones in this sample may be carry-over from other donors' samples. Sample: naive CD4+ T cells from PBMCs. Described subset: CD45RA+ positively selected. The CDR3 loop reads CATSPASRGYTF. The DNA of the CDR3 is TGTGCCACCTCACCCGCGAGCAGGGGCTACACCTTC.